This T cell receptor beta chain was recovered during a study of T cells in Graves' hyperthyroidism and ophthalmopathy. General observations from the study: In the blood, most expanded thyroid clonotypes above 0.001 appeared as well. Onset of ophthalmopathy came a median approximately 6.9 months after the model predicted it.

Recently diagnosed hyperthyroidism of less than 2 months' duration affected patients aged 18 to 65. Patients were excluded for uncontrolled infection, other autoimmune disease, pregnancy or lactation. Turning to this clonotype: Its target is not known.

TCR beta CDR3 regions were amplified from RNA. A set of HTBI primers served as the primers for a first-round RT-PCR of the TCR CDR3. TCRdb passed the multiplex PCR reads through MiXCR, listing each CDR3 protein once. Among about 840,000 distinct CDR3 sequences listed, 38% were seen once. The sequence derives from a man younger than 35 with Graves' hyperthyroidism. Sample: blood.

The CDR3 is CASRTWSDSPLHF. CDR3 DNA: TGTGCCAGCAGGACCTGGTCTGATTCACCCCTCCACTTT. The rearrangement uses TRBV2 and TRBJ1-6; D is undetermined. Between the trimmed V and J ends, which lost 6 bases and 8 bases, there was a span of 11 bases. This CDR3 contains 13 residues. CDR1 is SNHLY and CDR2 is FYNNEI in the germline V gene. Combining the CDR3 with reference TRBV2 and TRBJ1-6 gives the whole variable domain EPEVTQTPSHQVTQMGQEVILRCVPISNHLYFYWYRQILGQKVEFLVSFYNNEISEKSEIFDDQFSVERPDGSNFTLKIRSTKLEDSAMYFCASRTWSDSPLHFGNGTRLTVT.